This TCR beta chain was captured in a study of follicular helper T cells after annual influenza vaccination. The study, taken as a whole, reports: Day 7 ICOS+CD38+ clones later appeared mostly in ICOS-CD38- cTfh.

In regard to this clone: The antigen is not known.

The length of the CDR3 is 16 residues. V was clipped by 0 bases and J by 3 bases, with 11 bases between them. CDR1 and CDR2 from the germline V gene are LGHNA and YSLEER. Clones were read by immunoSEQ multiplex PCR, and TCRdb kept only the in-frame ones, dropping some. The table lists approximately 12,000 clones, about 73% of them singletons. Time point in this sample: 2014-2015 season, pre-vaccination. This chain uses TRBV4-3 with TRBJ1-4; D unresolved. The clonotype originates from an adult who received the influenza vaccine. The specimen comprised CXCR5- memory CD4+ T cells sorted from blood, sampled on the day of influenza vaccination. The CDR3 coding sequence is TGCGCCAGCAGCCAAGAGTTCCAAAGGGCTAATGAAAAACTGTTTTTT. Protein product: CASSQEFQRANEKLFF.